This TCR beta chain was identified in a study of T cell responses to AZD1222 COVID-19 vaccine. Generated by immunoSEQ multiplex PCR, the TCRdb table keeps only in-frame clones and is missing some. The table includes over 150,000 clones, 80% to 90% detected once. This clone was seen just once. The clonotype was recovered from an adult in good health. The input for sequencing was peripheral blood, taken on day 0 of MenACWY control vaccination.

CDR3: CASSSGVRLDTEAFF. CDR3 DNA sequence: TGTGCCAGCAGCTCGGGGGTCAGGCTGGACACTGAAGCTTTCTTT. The chain employs TRBV11-2 and TRBJ1-1, with a possible D match to TRBD1 (5 bases). Germline assignment: CDR1 SGHAT and CDR2 FQNNGV. With 4 bases removed from V and 3 bases from J, the gap between germline ends came to 15 bases. This CDR3 contains 15 residues.